These T cell receptor beta chains were read from a single sample in a study of shared clonotypes between healthy human individuals. Produced via immunoSEQ multiplex PCR; TCRdb's table is partial and in-frame only. This sample yields some 980,000 clones, of which approximately 80% are seen a single time; roughly 1.5% belongs to the top ten. The sequenced sample consisted of memory CD4+ T cells sorted from blood. The receptors were sampled from a man younger than 35 in good health. The CDR3 runs from the conserved cysteine through the conserved F or W. The D gene is left open where the match is weak. Rows may omit the clone size; those that give it use once, few, many or a size class.

j_gene	v_gene	abundance	d_gene	CDR3aa	CDR3nt
TRBJ2-7	TRBV28	-	TRBD1	CASIATGRLSYEQYF	TGTGCCAGCATCGCGACAGGGCGGCTCTCCTACGAGCAGTACTTC
TRBJ2-3	TRBV15	-	-	CATTTPGTDTQYF	TGTGCCACCACCACCCCGGGAACAGATACGCAGTATTTT
TRBJ2-2	TRBV6-1	once	-	CARSELFF	TGTGCCAGATCCGAGCTGTTTTTT
TRBJ1-2	TRBV5-5	-	-	CASTLTGQLLNYGYTF	TGTGCCAGCACCCTAACCGGGCAGCTTCTGAACTATGGCTACACCTTC
TRBJ1-1	TRBV9	-	-	CASSVGSGNTEAFF	TGTGCCAGCAGCGTAGGGTCAGGGAACACTGAAGCTTTCTTT
TRBJ2-1	TRBV7-9	-	-	CASSAQWRKSNEQFF	TGTGCCAGCAGCGCTCAGTGGAGGAAATCCAATGAGCAGTTCTTC
TRBJ1-1	TRBV30	few	-	CAWSTVGNTEAFF	TGTGCCTGGAGTACTGTCGGAAACACTGAAGCTTTCTTT
TRBJ2-3	TRBV30	-	-	CAWSRGGGGTDTQYF	TGTGCCTGGAGTAGAGGAGGGGGCGGAACAGATACGCAGTATTTT
TRBJ1-2	TRBV28	-	-	CASSLIKESGGYTF	TGTGCCAGCAGTTTAATAAAAGAATCCGGGGGCTACACCTTC
TRBJ2-2	TRBV2	-	-	CASSEATYAGELFF	TGTGCCAGCAGTGAAGCGACTTACGCCGGGGAGCTGTTTTTT
TRBJ2-7	TRBV7-8	-	-	CASSLTLSEQYF	TGTGCCAGCAGCTTAACTTTAAGCGAGCAGTACTTC
TRBJ1-5	TRBV4-1	-	-	CASSQVSLSQPQHF	TGCGCCAGCAGCCAAGTTAGCCTGAGTCAGCCCCAGCATTTT
TRBJ2-3	TRBV6-1	-	TRBD1	CASSTWTGGTDTQYF	TGTGCCAGCAGTACTTGGACAGGGGGAACAGATACGCAGTATTTT
TRBJ2-1	TRBV9	-	-	CASTTGAGGNEQFF	TGTGCCAGCACAACAGGAGCGGGTGGTAATGAGCAGTTCTTC
TRBJ1-6	TRBV7-9	-	TRBD1	CASSLAIGTANSPLHF	TGTGCCAGCAGCTTGGCGATAGGGACAGCCAATTCACCCCTCCACTTT
TRBJ1-4	TRBV9	-	-	CASSVDSATNEKLFF	TGTGCCAGCAGCGTAGACTCTGCAACTAATGAAAAACTGTTTTTT
TRBJ2-6	TRBV2	-	-	CASSEIAPGANVLTF	TGTGCCAGCAGTGAGATAGCCCCTGGGGCCAACGTCCTGACTTTC
TRBJ2-3	TRBV9	once	TRBD1	CASSWGQNARTDTQYF	TGTGCCAGCAGCTGGGGACAGAACGCCCGCACAGATACGCAGTATTTT
TRBJ1-6	TRBV27	-	TRBD1	CASSLGTVVEPLHF	TGTGCCAGCAGTCTCGGGACAGTTGTAGAGCCCCTCCACTTT
TRBJ1-2	TRBV7-8	-	-	CASSPLDGLRGYTF	TGTGCCAGCAGCCCGTTGGACGGGTTACGTGGCTACACCTTC
TRBJ2-4	TRBV25-1	-	-	CASSEDTWGALAKNIQYF	TGTGCCAGCAGTGAAGATACGTGGGGAGCACTAGCCAAAAACATTCAGTACTTC
TRBJ2-7	TRBV10-3	-	-	CAISERSISYEQYF	TGTGCCATCAGTGAGCGGTCTATTTCATACGAGCAGTACTTC
TRBJ2-1	TRBV5-1	-	-	CASSLAVESSYNEQFF	TGCGCCAGCAGCTTGGCCGTGGAGAGCTCCTACAATGAGCAGTTCTTC
TRBJ1-2	TRBV28	-	-	CASSQQGLYDGYTF	TGTGCCAGCAGTCAACAGGGCCTCTATGATGGCTACACCTTC
TRBJ2-5	TRBV19	-	-	CASSVGMSGVQETQYF	TGTGCCAGTAGTGTGGGTATGTCGGGGGTCCAAGAGACCCAGTACTTC
TRBJ1-5	TRBV4-1	few	-	CASSQVRSSNQPQHF	TGCGCCAGCAGCCAAGTGCGCTCTAGCAATCAGCCCCAGCATTTT
TRBJ1-2	TRBV20-1	-	-	CSARQVYGYTF	TGCAGTGCTAGACAGGTTTATGGCTACACCTTC
TRBJ1-2	TRBV18	few	-	CASSPSQSNYGYTF	TGTGCCAGCTCACCAAGCCAGTCTAACTATGGCTACACCTTC
TRBJ2-1	TRBV5-1	-	-	CASSLGQSNNEQFF	TGCGCCAGCAGCTTAGGACAGAGCAACAATGAGCAGTTCTTC
TRBJ1-2	TRBV6-5	once	TRBD1	CASSYGTGWPWGYTF	TGTGCCAGCAGTTACGGGACAGGGTGGCCCTGGGGCTACACCTTC
TRBJ1-2	TRBV30	few	-	CAWSATLNYGYTF	TGTGCCTGGAGTGCCACACTTAACTATGGCTACACCTTC
TRBJ2-7	TRBV5-5	-	-	CASSFTSYEQYF	TGTGCCAGCAGCTTCACATCCTACGAGCAGTACTTC
TRBJ1-1	TRBV7-2	-	TRBD1	CASSSLGGQGAGTEAFF	TGTGCCAGCAGCTCTCTGGGTGGACAGGGGGCCGGCACTGAAGCTTTCTTT
TRBJ1-2	TRBV27	-	-	CASSLRGSGYGYTF	TGTGCCAGCAGTCTTAGGGGGTCGGGCTATGGCTACACCTTC
TRBJ1-1	TRBV5-6	-	-	CASSFLRGMNTEAFF	TGTGCCAGCAGCTTTCTGCGGGGGATGAACACTGAAGCTTTCTTT
TRBJ1-2	TRBV7-6	-	-	CASSADKGGYGYTF	TGTGCCAGCAGTGCAGATAAGGGGGGCTATGGCTACACCTTC
TRBJ2-3	TRBV9	-	-	CASSVVGRVTDTQYF	TGTGCCAGCAGCGTAGTGGGCAGGGTCACAGATACGCAGTATTTT
TRBJ2-2	TRBV5-1	once	TRBD1	CASSSQGANTGELFF	TGCGCCAGCAGCTCACAGGGGGCCAACACCGGGGAGCTGTTTTTT
TRBJ2-5	TRBV5-4	-	TRBD1	CASSATLDRATETQYF	TGTGCCAGCAGCGCCACCTTAGACAGGGCTACAGAGACCCAGTACTTC
TRBJ2-1	TRBV10-3	-	TRBD1	CAIRSGTELNEQFF	TGTGCCATCAGGTCCGGGACAGAGCTTAATGAGCAGTTCTTC
TRBJ2-7	TRBV21-1	-	-	CASSLQYRAYEQYF	TGTGCCAGCAGCCTTCAATACAGGGCCTACGAGCAGTACTTC
TRBJ2-5	TRBV5-4	-	TRBD2	CASSRGTSGRETQYF	TGTGCCAGCAGCCGCGGGACTAGCGGGAGAGAGACCCAGTACTTC
TRBJ1-2	TRBV6-1	-	-	CASSQGNGYGYTF	TGTGCCAGCAGTCAGGGTAACGGCTATGGCTACACCTTC
TRBJ1-2	TRBV5-4	-	TRBD1	CASSARTGNNYGYTF	TGTGCCAGCAGCGCCCGGACAGGGAATAACTATGGCTACACCTTC
TRBJ1-1	TRBV7-6	once	TRBD1	CASSFHEGARTEAFF	TGTGCCAGCAGCTTCCACGAGGGGGCGCGGACTGAAGCTTTCTTT
TRBJ1-2	TRBV2	-	-	CASSSYGYTF	TGTGCCAGCTCGAGCTATGGCTACACCTTC
TRBJ2-3	TRBV11-3	once	-	CASSLTGITDTQYF	TGTGCCAGCAGCTTAACCGGGATCACAGATACGCAGTATTTT
TRBJ2-7	TRBV2	-	-	CASSQGRGLEQYF	TGTGCCAGCAGCCAAGGACGGGGTTTGGAGCAGTACTTC
TRBJ1-2	TRBV6-1	-	-	CASSELGGRGYTF	TGTGCCAGCAGTGAACTCGGGGGTCGGGGCTACACCTTC
TRBJ2-3	TRBV7-2	-	-	CASSLEAGLGDTQYF	TGTGCCAGCAGCTTAGAGGCGGGACTGGGAGATACGCAGTATTTT
TRBJ2-5	TRBV7-6	-	-	CASSLVEETQYF	TGTGCCAGCAGCTTAGTGGAAGAGACCCAGTACTTC